The 17 T cell receptor beta chains below were found in one sample sequenced in a study of blood T cell repertoires in COVID-19. Libraries were prepared by immunoSEQ multiplex PCR; TCRdb keeps only in-frame clonotypes and omits some of them. The sample consists of about 120,000 clones, roughly 80% of them appearing once. The sequenced sample consisted of peripheral blood. These receptors came from a man aged 65-85 years with acute or convalescent COVID-19.

The chain employs TRBV6-5 and TRBJ1-3; possibly TRBD1 for D (5 bases). Trimming cost V 0 bases and J 1 base, with 10 bases left between them. Germline CDR1 reads MNHEY; CDR2 reads SVGAGI. CDR3 length equals 16 residues. CDR3 nucleotides: TGTGCCAGCAGTTACTCTTCCCGGGGGTCTGGAAACACCATATATTTT. Protein product: CASSYSSRGSGNTIYF.

This chain links TRBV28 with TRBJ2-5, with D possibly matching TRBD2 (6 bases). This CDR3 region has 14 residues. Germline values: CDR1 MDHEN, CDR2 SYDVKM. Trimming shortened V by 2 bases and J by 1 base, and 8 bases separated the two germline ends. CDR3 bases: TGTGCCAGCAGTTTAGCGGGGACCCAAGAGACCCAGTACTTC. It encodes CASSLAGTQETQYF.

The rearrangement joins TRBV11-2 to TRBJ2-7, with TRBD2 as a possible D gene (6 bases). From germline, CDR1 is SGHAT and CDR2 FQNNGV. The CDR3 length is 15 residues. V lost 1 base, J lost 6 bases, and 16 bases lay in between. The CDR3 DNA reads TGTGCCAGCAGCTTAGGGGTGGGAAGGAGGGCCGAGCAGTACTTC. It is translated as CASSLGVGRRAEQYF.

The rearrangement links TRBV30 to TRBJ2-3; D is undetermined. Germline V gives CDR1 GTSNPN, CDR2 SVGIG (reference sequence). Trimming removed 1 base from V and 0 bases from J, with 8 bases in between. The CDR3 loop spans 14 amino acids. CDR3 bases: TGTGCCTGGAGTGGAGCGCCGAGCACAGATACGCAGTATTTT. The encoded protein is CAWSGAPSTDTQYF.

The chain recombines TRBV5-8 with TRBJ1-2, with 7 bases fitting TRBD1. Germline CDR1 SGHTS, CDR2 YDEGEE. V shed 9 bases and J 6 bases; nucleotides not matched to a gene: 11. The CDR3 has 13 residues. CDR3 in DNA: TGTGCCAACCGACCGGGACAGTACAATGGCTACACCTTC. This sequence encodes CANRPGQYNGYTF.

This clone has at least ten counts. The chain recombines TRBV3-1 (or the pseudogene TRBV3-2) with TRBJ1-2; 9 bases agree with TRBD1. From germline, CDR1 is LGHDT and CDR2 YNNKEL (reference sequence). The junction had 1 base not matched to a gene; V was cut back by 2 bases and J by 3 bases. The length of the CDR3 is 14 residues. The CDR3 loop is CASSQWDRDYGYTF. CDR3 coding DNA: TGTGCCAGCAGCCAATGGGACAGGGACTATGGCTACACCTTC.

The CDR3, as DNA: TGTGCCACCAGCAAAAGACAGATTAACTATGGCTACACCTTC. This translates into CATSKRQINYGYTF. The chain links TRBV15 to TRBJ1-2, with D possibly being TRBD1 (5 bases). Germline assignment: CDR1 LNHNV and CDR2 YYDKDF (reference sequence). Trimming shortened V by 4 bases and J by 1 base, and 10 bases separated the two germline ends. The length of the CDR3 is 14 residues.

The V gene is TRBV27, the J gene TRBJ2-1; 10 bases match TRBD1. V lost 3 bases to trimming and J lost 7 bases; unmatched junction nucleotides: 6. Looked up from germline, CDR1 is MNHEY and CDR2 is SMNVEV (reference sequence). The CDR3 is 15 amino acids. This chain's CDR3 is CASSFGDRGGNEQFF. In nucleotides, the CDR3 is TGTGCCAGCAGTTTTGGGGACAGGGGCGGGAATGAGCAGTTCTTC.

The chain recombines TRBV19 with TRBJ1-5, with D tentatively TRBD1 (5 bases). The CDR3 is made up of 13 amino acids. Germline assignment: CDR1 LNHDA and CDR2 SQIVND (reference sequence). Trimming took 5 bases from V and 1 from J, leaving 6 bases between them. The CDR3 DNA reads as TGTGCCAGTAGTTACAGGAGCAATCAGCCCCAGCATTTT. It translates to CASSYRSNQPQHF.

V and J are TRBV6-5 and TRBJ2-3; the match to TRBD2 covers 9 bases. Germline V gene lookup returns CDR1 MNHEY and CDR2 SVGAGI. This CDR3 has 15 residues. J gave up 3 bases and V 4 bases, and 5 bases lay outside the gene matches. DNA of the CDR3: TGTGCCAGCAGTTCCCCGGGACTAGCAACAGATACGCAGTATTTT. As protein: CASSSPGLATDTQYF.

CDR3: CAWTAGNTIYF. The CDR3 DNA is TGTGCCTGGACAGCTGGAAACACCATATATTTT. V and J are TRBV30 and TRBJ1-3; no reliable D call. The CDR3 totals 11 residues. Trimming shortened V by 4 bases and J by 2 bases, and 3 bases separated the two germline ends. CDR1 and CDR2 (germline): GTSNPN, SVGIG (reference sequence).

The rearrangement links TRBV6-4 to TRBJ1-1, with 7 bases that match TRBD1. With 2 bases clipped from V and 7 bases from J, the junction kept 7 bases outside the gene matches. The CDR3 has 14 amino acids. Germline V gene sequence: CDR1 MRHNA, CDR2 SNTAGT. The chain's CDR3 is CASSDTDRVGEAFF. In DNA form, the CDR3 reads TGTGCCAGCAGTGACACCGACAGGGTTGGTGAAGCTTTCTTT.

This clone was recorded a few times. The chain joins TRBV18 to TRBJ2-7; 9 positions agree with TRBD1. The germline V gene has CDR1 KGHSH and CDR2 LQKENI. V shed 3 bases and J 2 bases; nucleotides not matched to a gene: 5. This CDR3 region has 15 residues. CDR3 nucleotides: TGTGCCAGCTCACCTCGACAGGGGGAGACCTACGAGCAGTACTTC. This codes for CASSPRQGETYEQYF.

The rearrangement joins TRBV28 to TRBJ2-1; 11 nucleotides agree with TRBD2. The CDR3 has 16 amino acids. The V segment lost 1 base and the J segment 1 base; nucleotides outside the gene matches: 0. Per the germline V gene, CDR1 is MDHEN and CDR2 is SYDVKM. This CDR3 is CASSLSSGGSYNEQFF. CDR3 bases: TGTGCCAGCAGTTTATCTAGCGGGGGGTCCTACAATGAGCAGTTCTTC. Drawing the rest from reference TRBV28 and TRBJ2-1, the complete variable domain is DVKVTQSSRYLVKRTGEKVFLECVQDMDHENMFWYRQDPGLGLRLIYFSYDVKMKEKGDIPEGYSVSREKKERFSLILESASTNQTSMYLCASSLSSGGSYNEQFFGPGTRLTVL.

This chain connects TRBV19 to TRBJ1-3; tentative D call: TRBD1 (5 bases). Germline CDR1 is LNHDA and CDR2 is SQIVND (reference sequence). The CDR3 contains 15 residues. Trimming removed 5 bases at V and 0 bases at J, with 11 bases between. In DNA form, the CDR3 reads TGTGCCAGTAGTGCCAGACAGAGCTCTGGAAACACCATATATTTT. Protein product: CASSARQSSGNTIYF.

This chain links TRBV28 with TRBJ1-6; D is unresolved. Germline V lookup: CDR1 MDHEN, CDR2 SYDVKM. The ends were cut back, 3 bases at V and 4 bases at J, with 7 bases in the middle. The CDR3 has 14 amino acids. Here the CDR3 DNA reads TGTGCCAGCAGTTTCCCCTCTTATAATTCACCCCTCCACTTT. Protein: CASSFPSYNSPLHF.

This sequence joins TRBV19 and TRBJ1-5; 8 nucleotides align to TRBD1. This CDR3 contains 15 residues. With 3 bases clipped from V and 2 bases from J, the junction kept 3 bases outside the gene matches. Germline CDR1 is LNHDA and CDR2 is SQIVND (reference sequence). The CDR3 protein is CASSIQGAGNQPQHF. Here the CDR3 DNA reads TGTGCCAGTAGTATTCAGGGGGCGGGCAATCAGCCCCAGCATTTT.